This T cell receptor (beta chain) was sequenced in a study of T cell responses to AZD1222 COVID-19 vaccine. About this clone itself: Its antigen is as yet unknown.

The study pooled second doses at about 4 or about 12 weeks. Assay used: immunoSEQ multiplex PCR; TCRdb lists only in-frame clones, some missing. The profile shows roughly 80,000 clones, approximately 90% of them singletons. The study, taken as a whole, reports: Only a handful of AZD1222 recipients, six or seven in all, had baseline seropositivity. The peak T cell response came first, and repertoires were sampled only after it. White British donors predominated, females outnumbered males, and clonal diversity was possibly underestimated.

This sample comprised peripheral blood, obtained 28 days after the second AZD1222 dose. The origin of this receptor is an adult who received the AZD1222 COVID-19 vaccine.

CDR3 nucleotide sequence: TGTGCCAGCAGCCTGGAGGCGCGGACGAGCTCCTACGAGCAGTACTTC. Translated, it gives CASSLEARTSSYEQYF. The genes are TRBV5-5 and TRBJ2-7; perhaps TRBD2 as D (5 bases). Germline V gene sequence: CDR1 SGHKS, CDR2 YYEKEE (reference sequence). CDR3 size: 16 residues. The V end lost 4 bases, the J end lost 0 bases, and 17 bases lay between the germline ends.